This T cell receptor (beta chain) stems from a study of T cell responses to AZD1222 COVID-19 vaccine. Broader study findings: A rise in Spike-specific TCR breadth and depth followed two AZD1222 doses.

This CDR3 contains 14 residues. V lost 5 bases to trimming and J lost 3 bases; unmatched junction nucleotides: 6. Looked up from germline, CDR1 is SGHTA and CDR2 is FQGNSA. The assay was immunoSEQ multiplex PCR, and TCRdb's table has in-frame clones only and misses some. The data hold 150,000 or so clones, with about 88% observed a single time. As to this clone: Antigen specificity is unknown.

The source is an adult in good health. The V gene is TRBV7-2, the J gene TRBJ2-7; TRBD1 matches 8 bases. This specimen consisted of peripheral blood, obtained on day 0 of AZD1222 vaccination. The CDR3 sequence is CASSDRDRIYEQYF. The CDR3 bases are TGTGCCAGCAGCGACCGGGACAGGATCTACGAGCAGTACTTC.